This TCR beta chain is from a study of breast tumors, draining lymph nodes, adjacent tissues (dated by TCRdb to 2016 to 2017). Some background on the complete study: TCR beta repertoires were compared across tumor, adjacent nontumor tissue and axillary lymph nodes obtained from breast cancer patients. In human breast cancer, the study set out to assess how tumor, surrounding tissue and draining lymph node repertoires relate to one another and whether T cells might be exchanged between them. Overall study results and their limits: The similarity between tumor and nontumor tissue repertoires was significantly greater in luminal-like breast cancer than in basal-like breast cancer. A scenario in which most tumor T cells derive from the lymph node and then expand within tumor tissue was judged to be consistent with the data. T-cell repertoire diversity in tumors was found to be lower than in lymph nodes but higher than in nontumor tissue, and preferential V and J gene usage was observed. The conclusion that tumor T cells originate in lymph nodes was presented as consistent with a hypothesis rather than as directly demonstrated.

TCRdb names Illumina HiSeq 2000 as the instrument used. Multiplex PCR amplification was used to generate the TCR beta chain libraries. High-throughput sequencing was used to analyze the amplified TCR beta chain products. TCRdb took the public reads, trimmed them with fastp at Q25, ran MiXCR for clone calling and kept in-frame beta chains. Each entry is one CDR3 protein sequence, shown with its most common DNA and genes. This sample has under 20,000 distinct CDR3 sequences in its table, and around 58% of those were observed once. About 20% of the sample comes from the top ten. The CDR3 has 14 amino acids, counting the end cysteine and phenylalanine. Only the CDR3 DNA stays, 42 bases, in frame from base 1. The germline V gene encodes CDR1 MNHNS and CDR2 SASEGT. V and J are truncated by 8 bases and 2 bases respectively, leaving an intervening sequence of 13 bases. A word on this clonotype: Its antigen is currently not known. It has no much larger one-base neighbor in the sample; base qualities were not kept.

The adjacent samples were made up of nontumor breast tissue that surrounded the tumor. This TCR was sampled from a female donor with breast cancer. Some clones in this sample may be carry-over from other donors' samples. The sequenced sample was tumor-adjacent breast tissue. The V and J segments used are TRBV6-1 and TRBJ2-1, with no reliable assignment of the D segment. In nucleotides, the sequence is TGTGCCAGCCTGTCGGCTAGGACCTACAATGAGCAGTTCTTC. Translation gives CASLSARTYNEQFF.